Here is one T cell receptor beta chain with its context. The sample belongs to a study of blood T cell repertoires in COVID-19. Germline lookup yields CDR1 LGHDT and CDR2 YNNKEL (reference sequence). The CDR3 runs 14 residues. V dropped 4 bases and J dropped 7; count of bases not matched to a gene: 7. Method: immunoSEQ multiplex PCR; TCRdb's copy keeps in-frame clones and lacks some. The sample has approximately 180,000 clones; around nine tenths are singletons. This TCR came from a woman aged 70-85 years with COVID-19, enrolled during active disease. This rearrangement joins TRBV3-1 (or the pseudogene TRBV3-2) to TRBJ2-7; TRBD2 matches at 10 bases. The sample comprised peripheral blood. CDR3 in amino acids: CASSPTSGTNEQYF. Here the CDR3 DNA reads TGTGCCAGCAGCCCAACTAGCGGGACTAATGAGCAGTACTTC.